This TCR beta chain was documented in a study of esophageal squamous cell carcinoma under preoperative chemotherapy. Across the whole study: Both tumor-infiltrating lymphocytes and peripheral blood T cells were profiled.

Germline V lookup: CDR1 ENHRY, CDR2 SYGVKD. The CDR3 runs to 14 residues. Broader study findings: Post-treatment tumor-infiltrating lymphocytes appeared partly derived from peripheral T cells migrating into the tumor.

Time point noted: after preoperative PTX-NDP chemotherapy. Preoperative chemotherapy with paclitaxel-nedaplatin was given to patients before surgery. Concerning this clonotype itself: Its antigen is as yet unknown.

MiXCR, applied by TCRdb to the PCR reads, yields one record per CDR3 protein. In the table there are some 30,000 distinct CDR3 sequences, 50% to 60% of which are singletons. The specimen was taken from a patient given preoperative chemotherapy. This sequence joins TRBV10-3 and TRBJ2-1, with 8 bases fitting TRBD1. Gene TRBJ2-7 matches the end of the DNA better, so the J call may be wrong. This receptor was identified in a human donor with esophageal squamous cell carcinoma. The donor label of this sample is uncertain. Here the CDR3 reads CAISAARGQDEQYF. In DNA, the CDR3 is TGTGCCATCAGTGCCGCCAGGGGGCAGGACGAGCAGTACTTC.